The rows below give T cell receptor beta chains drawn from one sample of a study of T-cell memory formation after mild COVID-19. TCRdb itself ran the 5' RACE reads through MiXCR, one entry per CDR3 protein. The sample lists around 300,000 distinct CDR3 sequences, 15% to 20% occurring once. The source material was PBMCs or a T cell subset sorted from them (not recorded which). All receptors come from a man between 18 and 35 years old who had mild COVID-19 (a few samples of this study predate the infection). Cell type and time point are not known. Both conserved end residues are part of each CDR3. A D gene is named only where the DNA matches it firmly. A clone size is listed for some rows: how often the clone was seen (once, few, many), or a class if it is expanded.

CDR3nt: TGTGCCAGCAGCAAAGGGGGACAGCAGGGTAGCACTGAAGCTTTCTTT; CDR3aa: CASSKGGQQGSTEAFF; j_gene: TRBJ1-1; abundance: few; v_gene: TRBV21-1; d_gene: .
CDR3nt: TGTGCCAGCAGCTCTGGGACCGCCCTATGGCAGCCCCAGCATTTT; CDR3aa: CASSSGTALWQPQHF; j_gene: TRBJ1-5; abundance: .; v_gene: TRBV12-3/TRBV12-4; d_gene: .
CDR3nt: TGCGCCAGCAGCTTAACAGGGTTGAGCTACGAGCAGTACTTC; CDR3aa: CASSLTGLSYEQYF; j_gene: TRBJ2-7; abundance: many; v_gene: TRBV5-1; d_gene: .
CDR3nt: TGTGCCAGCAGCCATAATTCACTGATCTCTGGAAACACCATATATTTT; CDR3aa: CASSHNSLISGNTIYF; j_gene: TRBJ1-3; abundance: few; v_gene: TRBV5-5; d_gene: .
CDR3nt: TGTGCCAGCTTTCTCCGGCAGATGAACACTGAAGCTTTCTTT; CDR3aa: CASFLRQMNTEAFF; j_gene: TRBJ1-1; abundance: few; v_gene: TRBV7-2; d_gene: .
CDR3nt: TGCGCCAGCAGCCAAGCAGCCAGCCATAATTCACCCCTCCACTTT; CDR3aa: CASSQAASHNSPLHF; j_gene: TRBJ1-6; abundance: few; v_gene: TRBV4-3; d_gene: .
CDR3nt: TGTGCCAGCAGTTATACCGGGCCCCTGGGCGAGCAGTACTTC; CDR3aa: CASSYTGPLGEQYF; j_gene: TRBJ2-7; abundance: .; v_gene: TRBV6-2/TRBV6-3; d_gene: .
CDR3nt: TGTGCCAGCAGCCAAGATTTAGCCGGGGGTCACGAGCAGTACTTC; CDR3aa: CASSQDLAGGHEQYF; j_gene: TRBJ2-7; abundance: .; v_gene: TRBV4-2; d_gene: .
CDR3nt: TGTGCCATCAGTGGTAAAGTTAACACCGGGGAGCTGTTTTTT; CDR3aa: CAISGKVNTGELFF; j_gene: TRBJ2-2; abundance: few; v_gene: TRBV10-3; d_gene: .
CDR3nt: TGTGCCAGCAGTGAAGGCCACAATCAGCCCCAGCATTTT; CDR3aa: CASSEGHNQPQHF; j_gene: TRBJ1-5; abundance: .; v_gene: TRBV2; d_gene: .
CDR3nt: TGCGCCAGCAGCCAAGGCATACAAGAGACCCAGTACTTC; CDR3aa: CASSQGIQETQYF; j_gene: TRBJ2-5; abundance: .; v_gene: TRBV4-1; d_gene: .
CDR3nt: TGTGCCAGCAGCCGGTGGACGGATTATAGCAATCAGCCCCAGCATTTT; CDR3aa: CASSRWTDYSNQPQHF; j_gene: TRBJ1-5; abundance: .; v_gene: TRBV5-5; d_gene: .
CDR3nt: TGTGCCAGCTCACCTACCGTGTCCGGGGACAATGAGCAGTTCTTC; CDR3aa: CASSPTVSGDNEQFF; j_gene: TRBJ2-1; abundance: .; v_gene: TRBV18; d_gene: .
CDR3nt: TGCGCCAGCAGCCTTCATCCAGATACGCAGTATTTT; CDR3aa: CASSLHPDTQYF; j_gene: TRBJ2-3; abundance: .; v_gene: TRBV5-1; d_gene: .
CDR3nt: TGTGCCAGCTCACCACCTTCTTCCAGGGGTGCACAGGATACGCAGTATTTT; CDR3aa: CASSPPSSRGAQDTQYF; j_gene: TRBJ2-3; abundance: .; v_gene: TRBV18; d_gene: .
CDR3nt: TGTGCCAGCAGCCCACCCTTGTTCGAGAAAAACATTCAGTACTTC; CDR3aa: CASSPPLFEKNIQYF; j_gene: TRBJ2-4; abundance: .; v_gene: TRBV7-9; d_gene: .
CDR3nt: TGCGCCAGCAGCCCCGATTTGGGGAACACTGAAGCTTTCTTT; CDR3aa: CASSPDLGNTEAFF; j_gene: TRBJ1-1; abundance: few; v_gene: TRBV4-3; d_gene: .
CDR3nt: TGTGCCAGCAGCTTACAGCGGTCCACCGGGGAGCTGTTTTTT; CDR3aa: CASSLQRSTGELFF; j_gene: TRBJ2-2; abundance: .; v_gene: TRBV7-2; d_gene: .
CDR3nt: TGTGCCAGCAGACATCCGGGACAGGGAGACCATGGCTACACCTTC; CDR3aa: CASRHPGQGDHGYTF; j_gene: TRBJ1-2; abundance: .; v_gene: TRBV12-3/TRBV12-4; d_gene: TRBD1
CDR3nt: TGCGCCAGCAGCCAAGGAACGTTTACGGGATCCCTGGGAGAGACCCAGTACTTC; CDR3aa: CASSQGTFTGSLGETQYF; j_gene: TRBJ2-5; abundance: few; v_gene: TRBV4-1; d_gene: .
CDR3nt: TGTGCCAGCAGCCGTAACTACGAGCAGTACTTC; CDR3aa: CASSRNYEQYF; j_gene: TRBJ2-7; abundance: few; v_gene: TRBV7-9; d_gene: .
CDR3nt: TGTGCCATCAGTGAGGCGGGTAATGAGCAGTTCTTC; CDR3aa: CAISEAGNEQFF; j_gene: TRBJ2-1; abundance: many; v_gene: TRBV10-3; d_gene: .
CDR3nt: TGTGCCAGCAGCTTGGCCGGACTAGCGTCGGATGAGCAGTTCTTC; CDR3aa: CASSLAGLASDEQFF; j_gene: TRBJ2-1; abundance: many; v_gene: TRBV5-6; d_gene: TRBD2
CDR3nt: TGCGCCAGCAGCCGGACAGGTTCTCCTGAAGCTTTCTTT; CDR3aa: CASSRTGSPEAFF; j_gene: TRBJ1-1; abundance: .; v_gene: TRBV5-1; d_gene: TRBD1
CDR3nt: TGCGCCAGCAGCATTTCGGACAAAAACATTCAGTACTTC; CDR3aa: CASSISDKNIQYF; j_gene: TRBJ2-4; abundance: many; v_gene: TRBV5-1; d_gene: .
CDR3nt: TGTGCCAGCAGTCTAACGGGGATTTTCAATGAGCAGTTCTTC; CDR3aa: CASSLTGIFNEQFF; j_gene: TRBJ2-1; abundance: .; v_gene: TRBV12-3/TRBV12-4; d_gene: .
CDR3nt: TGTGCCAGCAGCCAAGATCACCCCTTGGAAGGCTACACCTTC; CDR3aa: CASSQDHPLEGYTF; j_gene: TRBJ1-2; abundance: few; v_gene: TRBV4-2; d_gene: .
CDR3nt: TGTGCCAGCAGTCTACAACTAGCGGGGGAACACAATGAGCAGTTCTTC; CDR3aa: CASSLQLAGEHNEQFF; j_gene: TRBJ2-1; abundance: .; v_gene: TRBV12-3/TRBV12-4; d_gene: TRBD2
CDR3nt: TGTGCCAGCAGTCCCGGTGCCCCTGAAGCTTTCTTT; CDR3aa: CASSPGAPEAFF; j_gene: TRBJ1-1; abundance: .; v_gene: TRBV6-5; d_gene: .
CDR3nt: TGTGCCAGCAGCGTCGCCTACACGGAGACTGAAGCTTTCTTT; CDR3aa: CASSVAYTETEAFF; j_gene: TRBJ1-1; abundance: .; v_gene: TRBV7-2; d_gene: .
CDR3nt: TGTGCCAGCAGCCAAGGATTGGAGCGGGGTAAAGAGACCCAGTACTTC; CDR3aa: CASSQGLERGKETQYF; j_gene: TRBJ2-5; abundance: .; v_gene: TRBV3-2; d_gene: .
CDR3nt: TGTGCCAGCAGTACAGGACAGGGGAGGGAAACCTACGAGCAGTACTTC; CDR3aa: CASSTGQGRETYEQYF; j_gene: TRBJ2-7; abundance: few; v_gene: TRBV12-3/TRBV12-4; d_gene: TRBD1
CDR3nt: TGTGCCAGCAGCACGAGGCCCAAGCACCCCGAGCAGTACTTC; CDR3aa: CASSTRPKHPEQYF; j_gene: TRBJ2-7; abundance: few; v_gene: TRBV14; d_gene: .
CDR3nt: TGTGCCAGTAGTACACAGGGGGACTTCTACAATGAGCAGTTCTTC; CDR3aa: CASSTQGDFYNEQFF; j_gene: TRBJ2-1; abundance: .; v_gene: TRBV19; d_gene: TRBD1
CDR3nt: TGCGCCAGCAGCGGCGGCGGATACGAGCAGTACTTC; CDR3aa: CASSGGGYEQYF; j_gene: TRBJ2-7; abundance: many; v_gene: TRBV5-1; d_gene: .
CDR3nt: TGTGCCACCACTCCAATGGAGGGTACAAGGACTGAAGCTTTCTTT; CDR3aa: CATTPMEGTRTEAFF; j_gene: TRBJ1-1; abundance: .; v_gene: TRBV19; d_gene: .
CDR3nt: TGTGCCAGCAGTCCGGTGACGGCCTATGGCTACACCTTC; CDR3aa: CASSPVTAYGYTF; j_gene: TRBJ1-2; abundance: .; v_gene: TRBV9; d_gene: .
CDR3nt: TGCAGCGGACGACAGGGGGCGCGGGATACGCAGTATTTT; CDR3aa: CSGRQGARDTQYF; j_gene: TRBJ2-3; abundance: few; v_gene: TRBV29-1; d_gene: TRBD1
CDR3nt: TGCGCCAGCAGGGGAGAGCGGGGAGCCCTCGGAGAGACCCAGTACTTC; CDR3aa: CASRGERGALGETQYF; j_gene: TRBJ2-5; abundance: few; v_gene: TRBV5-1; d_gene: TRBD2
CDR3nt: TGTGCCAGCAGTTTAAAGACAGGGGATTCACCCCTCCACTTT; CDR3aa: CASSLKTGDSPLHF; j_gene: TRBJ1-6; abundance: .; v_gene: TRBV12-3/TRBV12-4; d_gene: TRBD1
CDR3nt: TGTGCCAGCAGTTTGGGGGACAGGGGCTACAATGAGCAGTTCTTC; CDR3aa: CASSLGDRGYNEQFF; j_gene: TRBJ2-1; abundance: few; v_gene: TRBV6-2/TRBV6-3; d_gene: TRBD1
CDR3nt: TGTGCCAGCAGCCAAGATCTGAGACAGGGGAGCAGCGAGCAGTACTTC; CDR3aa: CASSQDLRQGSSEQYF; j_gene: TRBJ2-7; abundance: many; v_gene: TRBV3-1; d_gene: TRBD1
CDR3nt: TGTGCCAGTAGCCCCACTAGCGGGGTGGGGACCCAGTACTTC; CDR3aa: CASSPTSGVGTQYF; j_gene: TRBJ2-5; abundance: .; v_gene: TRBV19; d_gene: TRBD2
CDR3nt: TGTGCCAGCAGCCAAGATCTAGCGGACAGATATGGCTACACCTTC; CDR3aa: CASSQDLADRYGYTF; j_gene: TRBJ1-2; abundance: few; v_gene: TRBV3-1; d_gene: .
CDR3nt: TGCGCCAGCAGCCAAGATGAGAGGGACGGGAATGAGCAGTTCTTC; CDR3aa: CASSQDERDGNEQFF; j_gene: TRBJ2-1; abundance: .; v_gene: TRBV4-1; d_gene: .
CDR3nt: TGCAGCGCACGGACAGTCTCCTACGAGCAGTACTTC; CDR3aa: CSARTVSYEQYF; j_gene: TRBJ2-7; abundance: few; v_gene: TRBV29-1; d_gene: .
CDR3nt: TGTGCCAGCAGCTTATGGGGGATCGGGGAGCTGTTTTTT; CDR3aa: CASSLWGIGELFF; j_gene: TRBJ2-2; abundance: many; v_gene: TRBV7-6; d_gene: .
CDR3nt: TGTGCCAGCAGCTTCGGCGGGGGGGGGGCTAACTACAATGAGCAGTTCTTC; CDR3aa: CASSFGGGGANYNEQFF; j_gene: TRBJ2-1; abundance: .; v_gene: TRBV7-8; d_gene: TRBD2
CDR3nt: TGTGCCAGCAGTTTATGGGGGACAGCTAACACTGAAGCTTTCTTT; CDR3aa: CASSLWGTANTEAFF; j_gene: TRBJ1-1; abundance: .; v_gene: TRBV28; d_gene: TRBD1
CDR3nt: TGCGCCAGCAGCCGAACAGGGGAAACTGAAGCTTTCTTT; CDR3aa: CASSRTGETEAFF; j_gene: TRBJ1-1; abundance: .; v_gene: TRBV4-1; d_gene: TRBD1
CDR3nt: TGCAGTGCTAGGGATAGCGGGGGCCCGACGGATACGCAGTATTTT; CDR3aa: CSARDSGGPTDTQYF; j_gene: TRBJ2-3; abundance: few; v_gene: TRBV20-1; d_gene: TRBD2
CDR3nt: TGTGCCAGCGGCCGGGGGGGGCTTAATCGTGAGCAGTTCTTC; CDR3aa: CASGRGGLNREQFF; j_gene: TRBJ2-1; abundance: .; v_gene: TRBV3-1; d_gene: TRBD2
CDR3nt: TGTGCCAGCAGCCCTATTGAGCGGGGGGGCGGTGAGCAGTTCTTC; CDR3aa: CASSPIERGGGEQFF; j_gene: TRBJ2-1; abundance: .; v_gene: TRBV11-2; d_gene: TRBD2
CDR3nt: TGCAGCGCCGCGACCCGATTAGGGGGCGAGCAGTACTTC; CDR3aa: CSAATRLGGEQYF; j_gene: TRBJ2-7; abundance: .; v_gene: TRBV29-1; d_gene: .
CDR3nt: TGTGCCAGCAGCGTAGGACTAGCGGGGGGGCAAGATACGCAGTATTTT; CDR3aa: CASSVGLAGGQDTQYF; j_gene: TRBJ2-3; abundance: few; v_gene: TRBV7-9; d_gene: TRBD2
CDR3nt: TGTGCCAGCAGCTGGGCCCCGAACAATCAGCCCCAGCATTTT; CDR3aa: CASSWAPNNQPQHF; j_gene: TRBJ1-5; abundance: few; v_gene: TRBV5-5; d_gene: .
CDR3nt: TGCGCCAGCAGCTTGACAGCAAGAAATGACAATGAGCAGTTCTTC; CDR3aa: CASSLTARNDNEQFF; j_gene: TRBJ2-1; abundance: few; v_gene: TRBV5-1; d_gene: .
CDR3nt: TGTGCCAGCTCGAATGACAGGGGCAATCAGCCCCAGCATTTT; CDR3aa: CASSNDRGNQPQHF; j_gene: TRBJ1-5; abundance: .; v_gene: TRBV18; d_gene: TRBD1
CDR3nt: TGCGCCAGCAGCTTGGGGGTAGAGCAGCCCCAGCATTTT; CDR3aa: CASSLGVEQPQHF; j_gene: TRBJ1-5; abundance: .; v_gene: TRBV5-1; d_gene: .
CDR3nt: TGTGCCACCAGGGCGGGACAGACGAATGAAAAACTGTTTTTT; CDR3aa: CATRAGQTNEKLFF; j_gene: TRBJ1-4; abundance: .; v_gene: TRBV24-1; d_gene: TRBD1